This T cell receptor (beta chain) was recovered during a study of cytotoxic CD8 clonotypes in ibrutinib-treated CLL. The protocol was immunoSEQ multiplex PCR, while the TCRdb copy is restricted to in-frame clones and leaves out a portion. The data contain some 20,000 clones, approximately 81% of them singletons. The CDR3 is made up of 17 amino acids. The clonotype originates from a human donor with chronic lymphocytic leukemia. The chain employs TRBV12-2 and TRBJ2-7; the tabulated D call, TRBD2, remains unverified against the DNA. TRBV12-2 is a listed pseudogene. Specimen: PBMCs, collected before ibrutinib treatment. The CDR3 region has the DNA TGTGCAAGTCGCTTTAGCGCTGGGAGGATCCACCCCTACGAGCAGTACTTC. Protein: CASRFSAGRIHPYEQYF.